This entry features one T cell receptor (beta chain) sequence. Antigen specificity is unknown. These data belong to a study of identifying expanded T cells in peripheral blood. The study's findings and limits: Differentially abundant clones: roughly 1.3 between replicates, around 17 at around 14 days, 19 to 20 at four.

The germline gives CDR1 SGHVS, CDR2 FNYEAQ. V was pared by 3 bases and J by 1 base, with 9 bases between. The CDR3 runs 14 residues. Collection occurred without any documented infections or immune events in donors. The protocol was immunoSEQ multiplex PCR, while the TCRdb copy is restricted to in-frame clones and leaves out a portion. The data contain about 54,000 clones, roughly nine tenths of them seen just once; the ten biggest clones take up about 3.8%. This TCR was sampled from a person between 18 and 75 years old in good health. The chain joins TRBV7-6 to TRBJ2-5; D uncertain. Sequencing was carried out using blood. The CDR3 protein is CASSFGYPQETQYF. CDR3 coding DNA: TGTGCCAGCAGCTTTGGGTACCCCCAAGAGACCCAGTACTTC.